Below, one T cell receptor (beta chain) is given with its context. This entry is derived from a study of graft-versus-host responses after intestinal transplantation. At the level of the study: Tacrolimus plus steroids were given to all recipients for about 3 years, preceded by anti-thymocyte globulin induction.

The data were produced by immunoSEQ multiplex PCR, yet TCRdb's version contains in-frame clones alone and is incomplete. The sample carries 9,000 to 10,000 clones, around 94% recorded once. Sequenced material: PBMCs, taken 8 days after intestinal transplant. This TCR derives from a human patient who received an intestinal transplant, so some T cells may come from the graft donor.

CDR3 region: CASSFGLKAYEQYF. CDR3 nucleotide sequence: TGTGCCAGCAGTTTCGGACTAAAAGCCTACGAGCAGTACTTC. V usage is TRBV27 and J usage is TRBJ2-7, with TRBD2 as a possible D gene (6 bases). CDR1 and CDR2 (germline): MNHEY, SMNVEV (reference sequence). The V end was cut by 3 bases, the J end by 2 bases, with 11 bases between. The CDR3 loop spans 14 amino acids.